The 5 T cell receptor beta chains reported below all come from one sample, sequenced in a study of shared clonotypes between healthy human individuals. Here immunoSEQ multiplex PCR was the method, and the copy in TCRdb shows in-frame clones only, minus some. The sample yields approximately 1,000,000 clones, 75% to 80% seen once. Sequencing input: memory CD4+ T cells from PBMCs. Subset noted: CD45RA-negative fraction. The receptor source for this set is a young man in good health. Some clones in this sample may be carry-over from other donors' samples.

This clone was detected only once. This chain uses TRBV9 with TRBJ2-5; maybe TRBD2 (6 bases). Germline V gives CDR1 SGDLS, CDR2 YYNGEE. This CDR3 is 15 amino acids long. The V end was cut by 2 bases, the J end by 2 bases, with 13 bases between. The chain's CDR3 is CASSVFPSEQETQYF. The DNA of the CDR3 is TGTGCCAGCAGCGTCTTCCCTAGCGAGCAAGAGACCCAGTACTTC.

The rearrangement joins TRBV5-1 to TRBJ2-7, with D perhaps given as TRBD1 or TRBD2 (5 bases each). Germline CDR1 SGHRS, CDR2 YFSETQ. The ends were cut back, 0 bases at V and 6 bases at J, with 10 bases in the middle. The CDR3 runs 13 residues. The CDR3 DNA follows: TGCGCCAGCAGCTTGGTAGGGGCGGGCGAGCAGTACTTC. Protein sequence: CASSLVGAGEQYF.

This clone has just a few counts. V usage is TRBV6-6 and J usage is TRBJ1-3; no firm D call. Trimming removed 5 bases at V and 4 bases at J, with 9 bases between. CDR1 is MNHNY and CDR2 is SVGAGI in the germline V gene (reference sequence). This CDR3 region has 13 residues. The DNA of the CDR3 is TGTGCCAGCAGTAGCTCCGGGGGAAACACCATATATTTT. Residues: CASSSSGGNTIYF.

V gene TRBV5-1 combines with J gene TRBJ1-1, with TRBD1 identical over 9 bases. V shed 4 bases and J 2 bases; nucleotides not matched to a gene: 21. The CDR3 covers 20 residues. Germline V gene data show CDR1 as SGHRS and CDR2 as YFSETQ. The chain's CDR3 is CASSGLGQGLGGWANTEAFF. The CDR3, as DNA: TGCGCCAGCAGCGGACTGGGACAGGGACTCGGAGGATGGGCCAACACTGAAGCTTTCTTT.

The chain recombines TRBV29-1 with TRBJ1-1, with D unresolved. CDR1 SQVTM and CDR2 ANQGSEA come from the germline V gene. V was pared by 1 base and J by 0 bases, with 6 bases between. This CDR3 has 13 amino acids. The CDR3 nucleotides are TGCAGCGTTGAAGTCAACATGAACACTGAAGCTTTCTTT. Its protein is CSVEVNMNTEAFF. The full variable domain, its missing parts supplied by reference TRBV29-1 and TRBJ1-1, is SAVISQKPSRDICQRGTSLTIQCQVDSQVTMMFWYRQQPGQSLTLIATANQGSEATYESGFVIDKFPISRPNLTFSTLTVSNMSPEDSSIYLCSVEVNMNTEAFFGQGTRLTVV.